The 12 T cell receptor beta chains below come from one sample, sequenced in a study of siplizumab effects on memory and regulatory T cells. Here immunoSEQ multiplex PCR was the method, and the copy in TCRdb shows in-frame clones only, minus some. The sample yields more than 85,000 clones, approximately 90% seen once. The source material was CD4+ T cells sorted from blood. The receptors come from a human donor in good health.

V usage is TRBV10-1 and J usage is TRBJ2-3; D gene uncertain. This CDR3 has 11 amino acids. Trimming cost V 4 bases and J 3 bases, with 2 bases left between them. The germline V gene has CDR1 WNHNN and CDR2 SYGVQD (reference sequence). CDR3 in amino acids: CASSVTDTQYF. CDR3 nucleotides: TGCGCCAGCAGTGTTACAGATACGCAGTATTTT.

The chain is built from TRBV6-1 and TRBJ2-5; a possible D gene is TRBD1 (6 bases). The CDR3 sequence is 14 residues long. V was cut by 0 bases and J by 7 bases, with 12 bases left in between. In germline, CDR1 is MNHNS, CDR2 SASEGT. CDR3 nucleotide sequence: TGTGCCAGCAGTGAAGCGCAGGGGCGCGGGACCCAGTACTTC. Translation gives CASSEAQGRGTQYF.

The genes are TRBV5-6 and TRBJ1-5; TRBD1 matches 9 bases. This CDR3 comprises 17 residues. The germline CDR1 and CDR2 sequences are SGHDT and YYEEEE. Trimming at V came to 4 bases and at J to 2 bases, leaving 10 bases not matched to a gene. CDR3 DNA: TGTGCCAGCAGCAGGACAGGGGTAGGGATCGGCAATCAGCCCCAGCATTTT. This codes for CASSRTGVGIGNQPQHF.

The J gene is TRBJ1-1, the V gene TRBV19; D gene unclear. Germline loops: CDR1 LNHDA, CDR2 SQIVND (reference sequence). This CDR3 is 13 amino acids long. Trimming stripped 5 bases from V and 0 bases from J, with 7 bases between. CDR3 in DNA: TGTGCCAGTAGTTACCAGATGAACACTGAAGCTTTCTTT. It codes for CASSYQMNTEAFF.

With respect to this clone: At one of its ends the junction is not consistent with the germline gene, which may arise from a read error. The chain employs TRBV5-1 and TRBJ1-2; no definite D call. The CDR3 sequence is 12 residues long. The germline CDR1 and CDR2 sequences are SGHRS and YFSETQ. CDR3 coding DNA: TGCGCCAGCAGCTCCGGACCACCTCACCTACACTTC. Protein product: CASSSGPPHLHF.

The J gene is TRBJ2-5, the V gene TRBV30, with D tentatively TRBD1 (5 bases). From germline, CDR1 is GTSNPN and CDR2 SVGIG (reference sequence). The CDR3 is 12 amino acids. Trimming cost V 3 bases and J 4 bases, with 9 bases left between them. For the CDR3, the DNA is TGTGCCTGGAGGGGTCAGGGAGAGACCCAGTACTTC. Translated, it gives CAWRGQGETQYF.

This clone appeared a single time. V is TRBV7-6 and J is TRBJ2-7; D is uncertain. The V gene lost 4 bases and the J gene lost 5 bases, with 12 bases spanning the gap. Germline-derived CDR1 and CDR2 are SGHVS and FNYEAQ. This CDR3 has 13 residues. The CDR3 DNA reads as TGTGCCAGCAGCTCCCTGATTTTCGACGAGCAGTACTTC. Protein: CASSSLIFDEQYF.

The CDR3 region is CASSPPWSGRNDEQFF. CDR3 in DNA: TGTGCCAGCAGCCCACCGTGGAGCGGGAGGAACGATGAGCAGTTCTTC. This chain links TRBV13 with TRBJ2-1; 9 bases line up with TRBD2. Germline CDR1 PRHDT, CDR2 FYEKMQ (reference sequence). The length of the CDR3 is 16 residues. V shed 5 bases and J 8 bases; nucleotides not matched to a gene: 13.

The J gene is TRBJ2-7, the V gene TRBV11-2, with D possibly being TRBD1 (6 bases). The CDR3 has 16 amino acids. The germline CDR1 and CDR2 sequences are SGHAT and FQNNGV. V was cut by 8 bases and J by 3 bases, with 23 bases left in between. For the CDR3, the DNA is TGTGCCAGCCGGTTTTTCGGCCGGGACACCAACTACGAGCAGTACTTC. Encoded protein: CASRFFGRDTNYEQYF.

The chain links TRBV5-8 to TRBJ2-2; no firm D call. The ends were cut back, 5 bases at V and 1 base at J, with 12 bases in the middle. This CDR3 comprises 15 residues. Germline lookup yields CDR1 SGHTS and CDR2 YDEGEE. The CDR3 bases are TGTGCCAGCAGTAGACGGGTCCTGAACACCGGGGAGCTGTTTTTT. Protein sequence: CASSRRVLNTGELFF.

V usage is TRBV6-5 and J usage is TRBJ2-7; D tentatively fits TRBD1 or TRBD2 (5 bases each). Between the trimmed V and J ends, which lost 4 bases and 5 bases, there was a span of 18 bases. Germline V CDR1 and CDR2: MNHEY, SVGAGI. The CDR3 covers 15 residues. CDR3 region: CASSSSGTPMDEQYF. The CDR3 DNA follows: TGTGCCAGCAGTTCTTCCGGGACCCCCATGGACGAGCAGTACTTC.

This clone was counted a single time. The genes are TRBV10-1 and TRBJ2-6; D is perhaps TRBD1 or TRBD2 (6 bases each). The CDR3 has 14 amino acids. The ends were cut back, 10 bases at V and 2 bases at J, with 12 bases in the middle. Germline CDR1 WNHNN, CDR2 SYGVQD (reference sequence). CDR3 sequence: CATHRGAGANVLTF. The CDR3, as DNA: TGCGCCACCCATAGGGGGGCTGGGGCCAACGTCCTGACTTTC.